A selection of T cell receptor beta chains follows, all from one sample in a study of T cell repertoires in cytomegalovirus infection. TCRdb itself ran the reads through MiXCR, one entry per CDR3 protein. The sample lists some 320,000 distinct CDR3 sequences; 9.5% were seen once. The source material was PBMCs. Receptors originate from a human donor in good health (CMV status not recorded). Some clones in this sample may be carry-over from other donors' samples. Each CDR3 is given with its conserved first and last residue. The D gene is left open where the match is weak. Expanded clones are given a class, and other clones once, few, many or no size at all.

v_gene	j_gene	abundance	d_gene	CDR3aa	CDR3nt
TRBV11-1	TRBJ2-1	few	-	CASSSQLQSSYNEQFF	TGTGCCAGCAGCTCGCAATTACAGAGCTCCTACAATGAGCAGTTCTTC
TRBV6-1	TRBJ2-1	-	TRBD2	CASSWGTSGSYNEQFF	TGTGCCAGCAGTTGGGGGACTAGCGGATCTTACAATGAGCAGTTCTTC
TRBV7-2	TRBJ2-2	few	TRBD2	CASSVLAGETGELFF	TGTGCCAGCAGCGTGCTAGCGGGAGAGACCGGGGAGCTGTTTTTT
TRBV7-8	TRBJ2-1	many	-	CASSLFGTYNEQFF	TGTGCCAGCAGCTTATTTGGGACCTACAATGAGCAGTTCTTC
TRBV7-9	TRBJ1-2	many	-	CASSTRAGGYGYTF	TGTGCCAGCAGCACTAGAGCGGGCGGCTATGGCTACACCTTC
TRBV29-1	TRBJ1-2	many	TRBD1	CSAQGGGAGYTF	TGCAGCGCCCAGGGGGGAGGAGCTGGCTACACCTTC
TRBV27	TRBJ1-2	few	-	CASSATGPSYGYTF	TGTGCCAGCAGTGCGACAGGCCCGTCCTATGGCTACACCTTC
TRBV30	TRBJ2-5	few	-	CAWSVGGETQYF	TGTGCCTGGAGTGTCGGCGGAGAGACCCAGTACTTC
TRBV12-3/TRBV12-4	TRBJ2-1	many	TRBD2	CASSPGLAYYNEQFF	TGTGCCAGCAGTCCGGGACTAGCTTACTACAATGAGCAGTTCTTC
TRBV10-2	TRBJ2-6	many	TRBD1	CASRTGQGGNSSGANVLTF	TGCGCCAGCAGGACGGGACAGGGGGGCAACTCTTCTGGGGCCAACGTCCTGACTTTC
TRBV6-1	TRBJ2-1	many	TRBD2	CASSDRTSGGGDEQFF	TGTGCCAGCAGTGACCGGACTAGCGGGGGTGGGGATGAGCAGTTCTTC
TRBV28	TRBJ2-5	few	-	CASSPTGFQETQYF	TGTGCCAGCAGTCCCACAGGGTTTCAAGAGACCCAGTACTTC
TRBV20-1	TRBJ1-1	few	-	CSVRQGTEAFF	TGCAGCGTCCGCCAGGGAACTGAAGCTTTCTTT
TRBV7-8	TRBJ2-1	many	TRBD1	CASSLATGGSNEQFF	TGTGCCAGCAGCTTAGCGACAGGGGGTAGTAATGAGCAGTTCTTC
TRBV7-8	TRBJ2-7	many	-	CASSLREESSYEQYF	TGTGCCAGCAGCTTAAGGGAGGAGAGCTCCTACGAGCAGTACTTC
TRBV19	TRBJ1-3	-	TRBD1	CASRTGQGRLSGNTIYF	TGTGCCAGTCGGACCGGACAGGGAAGGCTCTCTGGAAACACCATATATTTT
TRBV7-9	TRBJ2-3	many	-	CASSETTSTDTQYF	TGTGCCAGCAGCGAGACGACTAGCACAGATACGCAGTATTTT
TRBV7-3	TRBJ2-7	-	-	CASSLDPTGPEQYF	TGTGCCAGCAGCTTAGACCCGACGGGGCCCGAGCAGTACTTC
TRBV7-2	TRBJ2-5	few	-	CASSSGPVETQYF	TGTGCCAGCAGCTCGGGACCAGTGGAGACCCAGTACTTC
TRBV6-6	TRBJ2-5	-	-	CASSQNWDSSAAQYF	TGTGCCAGCAGCCAAAACTGGGACTCAAGTGCGGCCCAGTACTTC
TRBV7-2	TRBJ2-2	-	-	CASSSIPTTGELFF	TGTGCTAGCAGCTCCATCCCTACAACCGGGGAGCTGTTTTTT
TRBV7-2	TRBJ2-1	-	-	CASSFGSRSYNEQFF	TGTGCCAGCAGCTTTGGCTCCCGCTCCTACAATGAGCAGTTCTTC
TRBV20-1	TRBJ2-3	many	-	CSARKQGTDTQYF	TGCAGTGCTAGAAAACAGGGCACAGATACGCAGTATTTT
TRBV7-2	TRBJ2-7	many	TRBD2	CASSPRLAHEQYF	TGTGCCAGCAGCCCCCGACTAGCCCACGAGCAGTACTTC
TRBV7-2	TRBJ1-4	many	-	CASSPPGRRNEKLFF	TGTGCCAGCAGCCCCCCGGGACGGCGAAATGAAAAACTGTTTTTT
TRBV6-2/TRBV6-3	TRBJ2-5	few	-	CASSYRPRKETQYF	TGTGCCAGCAGTTACCGGCCTCGGAAAGAGACCCAGTACTTC
TRBV15	TRBJ2-5	-	TRBD1	CATSKRQGPQETQYF	TGTGCCACCAGCAAAAGACAGGGGCCCCAAGAGACCCAGTACTTC
TRBV7-9	TRBJ1-1	few	TRBD1	CASSFYQGVNTEAFF	TGTGCCAGCAGCTTTTACCAGGGGGTAAACACTGAAGCTTTCTTT
TRBV6-5	TRBJ1-3	many	-	CASSYSRGSSGNTIYF	TGTGCCAGCAGTTACTCACGGGGGAGCTCTGGAAACACCATATATTTT
TRBV28	TRBJ2-7	many	-	CASSPPTTGLEQYF	TGTGCCAGCAGTCCCCCTACTACAGGGCTGGAGCAGTACTTC
TRBV7-8	TRBJ2-2	few	TRBD2	CASSLILAGGAGELFF	TGTGCCAGCAGCTTAATTCTAGCGGGAGGGGCCGGGGAGCTGTTTTTT
TRBV30	TRBJ2-1	-	TRBD1	CAWRGQGSNEQFF	TGTGCCTGGAGGGGACAGGGAAGCAATGAGCAGTTCTTC